This T cell receptor (beta chain) comes out of a study of blood T cells in healthy people across ages. A note on this clonotype: What it binds is not known.

The authors ran a second PCR of roughly 6 to 12 cycles using a sample-barcoded 5' primer and a J-beta primer mix. A 12-random-nucleotide template-switch adaptor tagged each cDNA molecule. There were at least 3 million CDR3-containing paired-end reads obtained from each sample. TCRdb used MiXCR to reprocess the 5' RACE reads, holding one entry per CDR3 protein. The repertoire holds 1.8 million or so distinct CDR3 sequences, with roughly two fifths as singletons. Study-wide findings and caveats: More naive CD4+ cells and higher diversity marked long-lived donors relative to aged donors. Age brought a roughly linear fall in TCR beta diversity measured per million T cells.

Sequencing was performed on blood. The TCR comes from a human donor in good health.

The CDR3 DNA reads as TGTGCCAGCAGCCACGATCTAAATGAGCAGTTCTTC. Amino acid sequence: CASSHDLNEQFF. V and J are TRBV7-9 and TRBJ2-1; D is ambiguous. V lost 5 bases and J lost 7, with 9 bases in between. This CDR3 has 12 amino acids. Germline V gives CDR1 SEHNR, CDR2 FQNEAQ (reference sequence). Full variable domain (remainder filled in from reference TRBV7-9 and TRBJ2-1): DTGVSQNPRHKITKRGQNVTFRCDPISEHNRLYWYRQTLGQGPEFLTYFQNEAQLEKSRLLSDRFSAERPKGSFSTLEIQRTEQGDSAMYLCASSHDLNEQFFGPGTRLTVL.